The clone carrying this T cell receptor beta chain was seen a handful of times. Antigen: not known. The germline V gene encodes CDR1 SEHNR and CDR2 FQNEAQ (reference sequence). Trimming left V 1 base short and J 8 bases short, with 17 bases between. CDR3 length: 16 residues. CFSE-labeled recipient PBMCs were cultured more than 5 days with irradiated graft donor PBMCs, then FACS-sorted. The data belong to a study of Tregs in tolerant kidney transplant recipients. Profiled with immunoSEQ multiplex PCR; TCRdb holds only in-frame clones, not every one. The sample has 8,000 or so clones, roughly 34% seen once.

The sequences come from CD8+ T cells from blood cultured with allogeneic cells, collected before the transplant. This sequence was found in a human patient who received a combined kidney and bone marrow transplant. The genes are TRBV7-9 and TRBJ1-4; unclear D gene. CDR3 sequence (DNA): TGTGCCAGCAGCTTAGGGATCGGAAGGGAGGGAGAAAAACTGTTTTTT. Amino acid sequence: CASSLGIGREGEKLFF.